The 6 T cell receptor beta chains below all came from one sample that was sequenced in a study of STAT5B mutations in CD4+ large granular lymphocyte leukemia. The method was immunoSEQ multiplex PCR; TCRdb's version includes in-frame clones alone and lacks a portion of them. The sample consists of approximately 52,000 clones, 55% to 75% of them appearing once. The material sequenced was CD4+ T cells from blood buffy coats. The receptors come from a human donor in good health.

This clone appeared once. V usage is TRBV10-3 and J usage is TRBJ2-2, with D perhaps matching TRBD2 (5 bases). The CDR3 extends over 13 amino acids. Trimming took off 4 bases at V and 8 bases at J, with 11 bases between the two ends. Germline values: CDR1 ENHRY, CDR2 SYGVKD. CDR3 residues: CAISVGGLGELFF. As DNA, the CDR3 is TGTGCCATCAGTGTTGGCGGGTTAGGGGAGCTGTTTTTT.

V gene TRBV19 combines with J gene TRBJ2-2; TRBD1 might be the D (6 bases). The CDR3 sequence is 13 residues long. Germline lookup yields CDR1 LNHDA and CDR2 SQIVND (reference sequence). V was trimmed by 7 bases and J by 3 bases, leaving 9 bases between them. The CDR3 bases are TGTGCCAGTAAAGGACAGCACACCGGGGAGCTGTTTTTT. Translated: CASKGQHTGELFF.

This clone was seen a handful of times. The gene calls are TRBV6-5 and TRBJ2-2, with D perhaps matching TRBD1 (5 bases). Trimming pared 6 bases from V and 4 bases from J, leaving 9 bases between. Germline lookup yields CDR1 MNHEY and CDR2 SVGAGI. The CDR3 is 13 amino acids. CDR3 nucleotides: TGTGCCAGCAGGGGGCAGGGCACCGGGGAGCTGTTTTTT. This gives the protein CASRGQGTGELFF.

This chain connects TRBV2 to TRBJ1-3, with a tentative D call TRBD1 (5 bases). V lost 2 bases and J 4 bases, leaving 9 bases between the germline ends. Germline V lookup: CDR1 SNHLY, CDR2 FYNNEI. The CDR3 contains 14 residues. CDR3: CASSESGAGNTIYF. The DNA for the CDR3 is TGTGCCAGCAGTGAAAGCGGGGCGGGAAACACCATATATTTT. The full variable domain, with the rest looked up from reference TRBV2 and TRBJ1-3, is EPEVTQTPSHQVTQMGQEVILRCVPISNHLYFYWYRQILGQKVEFLVSFYNNEISEKSEIFDDQFSVERPDGSNFTLKIRSTKLEDSAMYFCASSESGAGNTIYFGEGSWLTVV.

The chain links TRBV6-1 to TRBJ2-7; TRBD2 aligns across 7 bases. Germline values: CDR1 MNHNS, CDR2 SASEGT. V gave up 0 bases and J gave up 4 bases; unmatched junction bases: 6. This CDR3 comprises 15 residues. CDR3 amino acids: CASSEAAASGYEQYV. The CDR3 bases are TGTGCCAGCAGTGAAGCGGCGGCTAGCGGTTACGAGCAGTACGTC.

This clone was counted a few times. Written as DNA, the CDR3 is TGTGCCAGCAGCCAACAACTTGGGACAGGCGCCTATGGCTACACCTTC. Encoded protein: CASSQQLGTGAYGYTF. The genes are TRBV6-6 and TRBJ1-2; TRBD1 matches 8 bases. J gave up 4 bases and V 6 bases, and 13 bases lay outside the gene matches. Germline CDR1 MNHNY, CDR2 SVGAGI (reference sequence). The CDR3 covers 16 residues.